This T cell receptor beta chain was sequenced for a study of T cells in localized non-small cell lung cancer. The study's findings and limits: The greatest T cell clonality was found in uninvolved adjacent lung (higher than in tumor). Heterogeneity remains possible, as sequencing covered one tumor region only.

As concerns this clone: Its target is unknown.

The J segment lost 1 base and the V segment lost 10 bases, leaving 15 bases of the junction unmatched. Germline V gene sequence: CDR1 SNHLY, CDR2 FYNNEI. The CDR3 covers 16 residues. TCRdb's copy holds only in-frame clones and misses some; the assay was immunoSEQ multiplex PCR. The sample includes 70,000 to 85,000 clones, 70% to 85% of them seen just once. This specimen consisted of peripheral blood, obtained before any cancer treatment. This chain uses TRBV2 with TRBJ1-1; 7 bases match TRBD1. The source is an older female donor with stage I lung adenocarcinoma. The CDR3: CATEDRVGISNTEAFF. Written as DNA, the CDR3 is TGTGCCACAGAAGACAGGGTAGGGATCTCGAACACTGAAGCTTTCTTT.